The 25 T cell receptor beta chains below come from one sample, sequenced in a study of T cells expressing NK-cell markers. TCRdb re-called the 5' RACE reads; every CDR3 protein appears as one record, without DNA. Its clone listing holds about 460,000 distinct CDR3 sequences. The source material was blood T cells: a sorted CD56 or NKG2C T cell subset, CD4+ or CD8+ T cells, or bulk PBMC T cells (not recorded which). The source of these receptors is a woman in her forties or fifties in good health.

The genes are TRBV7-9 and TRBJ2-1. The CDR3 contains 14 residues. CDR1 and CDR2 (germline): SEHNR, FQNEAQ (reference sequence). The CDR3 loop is CASSGRRSYNEQFF.

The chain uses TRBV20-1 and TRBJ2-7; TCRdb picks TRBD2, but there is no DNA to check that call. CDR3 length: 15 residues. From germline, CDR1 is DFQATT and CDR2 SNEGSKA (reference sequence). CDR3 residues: CSAKSRAGGLYEQYF.

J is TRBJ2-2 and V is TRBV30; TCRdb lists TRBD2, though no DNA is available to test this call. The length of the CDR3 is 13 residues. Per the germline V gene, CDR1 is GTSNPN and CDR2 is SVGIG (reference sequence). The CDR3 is CAWRGLATGELFF.

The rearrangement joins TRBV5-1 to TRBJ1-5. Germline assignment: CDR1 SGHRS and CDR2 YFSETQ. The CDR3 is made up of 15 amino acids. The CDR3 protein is CASSLGSNSNQPQHF.

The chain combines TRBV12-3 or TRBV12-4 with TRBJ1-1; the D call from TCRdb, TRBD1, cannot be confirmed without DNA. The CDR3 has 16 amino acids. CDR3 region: CASSGQGNSYYTEAFF.

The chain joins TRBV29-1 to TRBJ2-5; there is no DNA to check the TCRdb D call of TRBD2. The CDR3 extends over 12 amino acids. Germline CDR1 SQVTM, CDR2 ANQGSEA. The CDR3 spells CSAGRLRETQYF.

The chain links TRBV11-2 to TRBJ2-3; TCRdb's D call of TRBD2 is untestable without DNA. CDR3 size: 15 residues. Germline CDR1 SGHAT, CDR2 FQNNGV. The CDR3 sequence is CASRPTSGRFDTQYF.

The CDR3 sequence: CASSLVSTRQYF. The rearrangement links TRBV7-2 to TRBJ2-7. This CDR3 contains 12 residues. Germline values: CDR1 SGHTA, CDR2 FQGNSA.

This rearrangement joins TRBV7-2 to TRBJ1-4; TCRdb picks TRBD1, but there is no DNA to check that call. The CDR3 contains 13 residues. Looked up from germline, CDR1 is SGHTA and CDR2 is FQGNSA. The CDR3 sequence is CASSSLDSFVLFF.

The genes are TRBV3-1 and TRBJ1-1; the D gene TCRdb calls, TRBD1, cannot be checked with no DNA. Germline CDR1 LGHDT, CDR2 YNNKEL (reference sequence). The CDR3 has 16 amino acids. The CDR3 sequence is CASSQRGARTNTEAFF.

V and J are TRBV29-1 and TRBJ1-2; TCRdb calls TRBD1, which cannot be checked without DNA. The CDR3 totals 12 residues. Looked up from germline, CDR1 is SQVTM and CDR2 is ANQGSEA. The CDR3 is CSVVGRGYGYTF.

CDR3 loop: CASSQDDPGLAKNIQYF. The chain has TRBV4-2 and TRBJ2-4; TCRdb names TRBD1, which stays unverified in the absence of DNA. The CDR3 is made up of 17 amino acids. Germline V gene sequence: CDR1 LGHNA, CDR2 YNFKEQ.

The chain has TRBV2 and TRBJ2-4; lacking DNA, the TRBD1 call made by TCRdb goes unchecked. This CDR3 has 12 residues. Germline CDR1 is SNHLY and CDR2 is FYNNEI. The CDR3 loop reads CASTPSRGLKYF.

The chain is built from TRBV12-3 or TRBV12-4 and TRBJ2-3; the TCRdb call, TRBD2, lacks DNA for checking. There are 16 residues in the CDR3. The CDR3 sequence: CASSLVSSGYHHTQYF.

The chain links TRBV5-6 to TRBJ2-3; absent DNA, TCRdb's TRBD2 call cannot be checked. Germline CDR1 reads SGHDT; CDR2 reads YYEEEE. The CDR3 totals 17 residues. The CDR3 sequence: CASSSMRTSGRGYTQYF. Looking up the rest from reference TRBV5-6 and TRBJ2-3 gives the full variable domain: DAGVTQSPTHLIKTRGQQVTLRCSPKSGHDTVSWYQQALGQGPQFIFQYYEEEERQRGNFPDRFSGHQFPNYSSELNVNALLLGDSALYLCASSSMRTSGRGYTQYFGPGTRLTVL.

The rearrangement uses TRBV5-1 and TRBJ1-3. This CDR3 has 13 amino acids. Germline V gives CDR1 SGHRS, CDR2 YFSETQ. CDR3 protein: CAAFDASGNTIYF.

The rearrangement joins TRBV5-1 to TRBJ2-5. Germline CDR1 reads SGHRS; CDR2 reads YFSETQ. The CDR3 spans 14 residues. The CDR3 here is CASSFRLGPETQYF.

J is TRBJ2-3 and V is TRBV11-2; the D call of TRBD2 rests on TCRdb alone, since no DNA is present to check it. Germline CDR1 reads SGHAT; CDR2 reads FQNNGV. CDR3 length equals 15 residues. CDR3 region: CASSLGGRRTDTQYF. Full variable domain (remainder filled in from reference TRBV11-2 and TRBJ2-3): EAGVAQSPRYKIIEKRQSVAFWCNPISGHATLYWYQQILGQGPKLLIQFQNNGVVDDSQLPKDRFSAERLKGVDSTLKIQPAKLEDSAVYLCASSLGGRRTDTQYFGPGTRLTVL.

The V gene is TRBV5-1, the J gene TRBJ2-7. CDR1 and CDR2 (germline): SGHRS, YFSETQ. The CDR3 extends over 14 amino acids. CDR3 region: CASSPTGTHYEQYF.

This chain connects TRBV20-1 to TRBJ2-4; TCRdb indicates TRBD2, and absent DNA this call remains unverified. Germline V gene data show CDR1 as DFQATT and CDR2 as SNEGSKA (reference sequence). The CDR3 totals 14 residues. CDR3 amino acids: CSARGLAGVGIQYF.

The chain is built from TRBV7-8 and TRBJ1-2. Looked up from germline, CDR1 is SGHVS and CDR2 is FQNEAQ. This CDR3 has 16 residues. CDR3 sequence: CASSSPAGGINYGYTF.

The CDR3: CSARVPQAILEKNIQYF. The chain has TRBV20-1 and TRBJ2-4; with no DNA, the TCRdb D assignment of TRBD1 cannot be verified. This CDR3 region has 17 residues. Germline CDR1 DFQATT, CDR2 SNEGSKA (reference sequence).

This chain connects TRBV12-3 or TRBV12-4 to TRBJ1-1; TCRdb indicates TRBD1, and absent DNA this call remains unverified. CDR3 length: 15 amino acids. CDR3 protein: CASRLGLQENTEAFF.

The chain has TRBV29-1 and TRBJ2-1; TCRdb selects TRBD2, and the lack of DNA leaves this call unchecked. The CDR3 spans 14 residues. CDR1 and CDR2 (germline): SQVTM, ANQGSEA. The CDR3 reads CSVVNVLAGNEQFF.

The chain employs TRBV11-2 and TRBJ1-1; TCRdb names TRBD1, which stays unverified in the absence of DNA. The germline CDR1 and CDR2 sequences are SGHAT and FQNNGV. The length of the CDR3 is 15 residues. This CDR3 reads CASSFLRTGGTEAFF.